One and the same sample provided the 28 T cell receptor beta chains below, sequenced in a study of shared clonotypes between healthy human individuals. Assay used: immunoSEQ multiplex PCR; TCRdb lists only in-frame clones, some missing. The sample includes hundreds of thousands of clones, less than 75% of them seen just once. The sequenced material came from memory CD4+ T cells sorted from blood. The sample's subset: CD45RA-negative fraction. The receptors were gathered from a man aged 25 to 45 in good health.

The V call is TRBV7-6, the J call TRBJ2-5, with TRBD1 identical over 7 bases. CDR1 SGHVS and CDR2 FNYEAQ come from the germline V gene. The V and J ends lost 5 bases and 5 bases, in that order; junction bases with no gene match: 11. The CDR3 consists of 15 residues. The CDR3 bases are TGTGCCAGCAGCCACGCAAAAGGCAGGGGGGAGACCCAGTACTTC. It encodes CASSHAKGRGETQYF.

This clone was found once. The CDR3 region is CASSLLHGYEQYF. DNA of the CDR3: TGTGCCAGCAGCTTACTTCACGGATACGAGCAGTACTTC. The V call is TRBV5-4, the J call TRBJ2-7; D is unresolved. CDR1 SGHNT and CDR2 YYREEE come from the germline V gene (reference sequence). The length of the CDR3 is 13 residues. V lost 2 bases to trimming and J lost 4 bases, with 10 bases between them.

The V gene is TRBV5-1, the J gene TRBJ1-2; maybe TRBD1 (5 bases). The CDR3 has 15 residues. The V end lost 3 bases, the J end lost 8 bases, and 20 bases lay between the germline ends. The germline V gene has CDR1 SGHRS and CDR2 YFSETQ. The CDR3 loop is CASSSDGGAKRGYTF. The CDR3 DNA follows: TGCGCCAGCAGCTCGGACGGAGGGGCCAAGCGGGGCTACACCTTC.

This clone occurred many times. This rearrangement joins TRBV29-1 to TRBJ1-2; no clear D gene. The germline V and J ends were trimmed by 0 bases and 4 bases, with 12 bases remaining between them. CDR1 and CDR2 (germline): SQVTM, ANQGSEA. This CDR3 is built from 14 residues. The CDR3 loop is CSVEDTGYGYGYTF. CDR3 nucleotides: TGCAGCGTTGAAGACACTGGGTATGGCTATGGCTACACCTTC.

In nucleotides, the CDR3 is TGTGCCAGCGAAAACCTCGCGGGAGGAACAGAGGAGCAGTTCTTC. This translates into CASENLAGGTEEQFF. The chain combines TRBV7-8 with TRBJ2-1; TRBD2 matches 8 bases. There are 15 residues in the CDR3. Germline CDR1 is SGHVS and CDR2 is FQNEAQ. After removal of 8 bases from V and 10 bases from J, the junction contained 16 bases not matched to a gene.

This clone occurred a few times. This chain connects TRBV5-6 to TRBJ1-1; D perhaps matches TRBD1 (6 bases). The ends were cut back, 4 bases at V and 0 bases at J, with 10 bases in the middle. The germline V gene has CDR1 SGHDT and CDR2 YYEEEE. This CDR3 spans 14 amino acids. The CDR3 region is CASSRTDLNTEAFF. The CDR3, as DNA: TGTGCCAGCAGCCGGACAGACTTGAACACTGAAGCTTTCTTT. The entire variable domain, with the rest obtained from reference TRBV5-6 and TRBJ1-1, is as follows: DAGVTQSPTHLIKTRGQQVTLRCSPKSGHDTVSWYQQALGQGPQFIFQYYEEEERQRGNFPDRFSGHQFPNYSSELNVNALLLGDSALYLCASSRTDLNTEAFFGQGTRLTVV.

This clone showed up just once. The J gene is TRBJ1-1, the V gene TRBV6-5, with 7 bases matching TRBD1. This CDR3 has 14 residues. After removal of 5 bases from V and 4 bases from J, the junction contained 7 bases not matched to a gene. The germline V gene has CDR1 MNHEY and CDR2 SVGAGI. The DNA of the CDR3 is TGTGCCAGCAGTCCGACCGGGACAGTCACTGAAGCTTTCTTT. Amino acids: CASSPTGTVTEAFF.

CDR3 amino acids: CATSREVSAGDYGYTF. The CDR3 DNA reads TGTGCCACCAGCAGAGAAGTGAGCGCGGGGGACTATGGCTACACCTTC. The gene calls are TRBV15 and TRBJ1-2, with TRBD1 as a possible D gene (5 bases). The CDR3 spans 16 residues. V was shortened by 0 bases and J by 3 bases, with 14 bases between the two germline ends. Germline values: CDR1 LNHNV, CDR2 YYDKDF (reference sequence).

This clone was detected many times. Other DNA sequences in the sample encode the same CDR3. The genes are TRBV5-1 and TRBJ2-1, with D uncertain. The CDR3 runs 16 residues. CDR1 and CDR2 (germline): SGHRS, YFSETQ. With 0 bases removed from V and 5 bases from J, the gap between germline ends came to 15 bases. For the CDR3, the DNA is TGCGCCAGCAGCTTGGACCCCGCACGCGGCCACAATGAGCAGTTCTTC. It codes for CASSLDPARGHNEQFF.

The chain recombines TRBV19 with TRBJ2-2, with TRBD2 matching over 11 bases. Germline V gene sequence: CDR1 LNHDA, CDR2 SQIVND (reference sequence). V dropped 4 bases and J dropped 4; count of bases not matched to a gene: 5. This CDR3 is 16 amino acids long. The CDR3 region has the DNA TGTGCCAGTAGTAGAACTAGCGGGAGTATCACCGGGGAGCTGTTTTTT. Translation: CASSRTSGSITGELFF.

The V call is TRBV2, the J call TRBJ1-4; D might be TRBD1 (6 bases). The CDR3 totals 13 residues. V lost 8 bases and J 7 bases, leaving 14 bases between the germline ends. The germline gives CDR1 SNHLY, CDR2 FYNNEI. CDR3 sequence (DNA): TGTGCCAGCCTTCGCGGCAGGGGTGAAAAACTGTTTTTT. Its translation is CASLRGRGEKLFF.

The sample holds a few counts of this clone. This chain joins TRBV7-9 and TRBJ2-5; D might be TRBD1 (5 bases). Germline V gene lookup returns CDR1 SEHNR and CDR2 FQNEAQ (reference sequence). The germline V and J ends were trimmed by 1 base and 5 bases, with 11 bases remaining between them. CDR3 size: 14 residues. The CDR3: CASSLGGAGETQYF. DNA of the CDR3: TGTGCCAGCAGCTTAGGGGGCGCCGGTGAGACCCAGTACTTC.

This clone was recorded once. The chain recombines TRBV11-2 with TRBJ2-1; 8 bases agree with TRBD2. Germline V gene lookup returns CDR1 SGHAT and CDR2 FQNNGV. With 5 bases clipped from V and 1 base from J, the junction kept 7 bases outside the gene matches. The CDR3 length is 16 residues. The CDR3, as DNA: TGTGCCAGCAGCCACATCGCTAGCGGGTCCTACAATGAGCAGTTCTTC. Its protein product is CASSHIASGSYNEQFF.

This clone showed up many times. At the DNA level, this CDR3 is encoded by other sequences in the same sample as well. The rearrangement uses TRBV27 and TRBJ1-5; 11 positions match TRBD1. This CDR3 is 13 amino acids long. Germline CDR1 MNHEY, CDR2 SMNVEV (reference sequence). Unmatched junction bases numbered 0, after V lost 5 bases and J lost 6 bases. The CDR3 DNA reads TGTGCCAGCAGTGGGACAGGGGGTCAGCCCCAGCATTTT. Protein product: CASSGTGGQPQHF.

The V and J genes are TRBV7-2 and TRBJ2-7; the match to TRBD2 covers 9 bases. The CDR3 is made up of 16 amino acids. V dropped 0 bases and J dropped 4; count of bases not matched to a gene: 7. Germline lookup yields CDR1 SGHTA and CDR2 FQGNSA. CDR3: CASSLAFETSGYEQYF. The CDR3 coding sequence is TGTGCCAGCAGCTTAGCTTTTGAGACTAGCGGTTACGAGCAGTACTTC.

This clone was seen more than once but under ten times. The gene calls are TRBV10-3 and TRBJ1-5; 10 nucleotides line up with TRBD1. The CDR3 consists of 15 residues. The germline V gene encodes CDR1 ENHRY and CDR2 SYGVKD. V lost 4 bases and J lost 4; bases outside the gene matches: 4. In DNA form, the CDR3 reads TGTGCCATCAGTGGGGGACAGGGGATTAATCAGCCCCAGCATTTT. As protein: CAISGGQGINQPQHF.

V usage is TRBV5-5 and J usage is TRBJ2-7; unclear D gene. Germline lookup yields CDR1 SGHKS and CDR2 YYEKEE (reference sequence). The CDR3 has 14 amino acids. V was cut by 4 bases and J by 4 bases, with 15 bases left in between. CDR3 protein: CASSARTDLYEQYF. DNA of the CDR3: TGTGCCAGCAGCGCGCGGACGGATCTTTACGAGCAGTACTTC.

This chain joins TRBV19 and TRBJ2-3; 7 bases line up with TRBD1. The germline V gene encodes CDR1 LNHDA and CDR2 SQIVND (reference sequence). This CDR3 is built from 14 residues. V dropped 2 bases and J dropped 4; count of bases not matched to a gene: 3. CDR3 amino acids: CASSITGDPDTQYF. In DNA, the CDR3 is TGTGCCAGTAGTATAACAGGGGATCCAGATACGCAGTATTTT.

CDR3 sequence (DNA): TGCACCAGCAGCCAACCCCGGGACTATAAGTTCTTC. Amino acid sequence: CTSSQPRDYKFF. The chain has TRBV1 and TRBJ2-1; whether TRBD2, the table's D call, matches the DNA was not checked. TRBV1 is listed as a pseudogene. The CDR3 has 12 residues.

V and J are TRBV7-2 and TRBJ1-2; D might be TRBD1 (5 bases). The V gene's germline CDR1 is SGHTA and CDR2 FQGNSA. The CDR3 spans 14 residues. The germline V and J ends were trimmed by 5 bases and 8 bases, with 18 bases remaining between them. The CDR3 reads CASSQRAGLEGYTF. The CDR3, as DNA: TGTGCCAGCAGCCAACGAGCAGGGTTAGAGGGCTACACCTTC.

The chain combines TRBV29-1 with TRBJ1-1; D not certain. In germline, CDR1 is SQVTM, CDR2 ANQGSEA. This CDR3 spans 14 amino acids. V was pared by 4 bases and J by 1 base, with 13 bases between. As DNA, the CDR3 is TGCAGCGTTGGGAGGGAGGGAAGGAACACTGAAGCTTTCTTT. Translation: CSVGREGRNTEAFF.

The V call is TRBV7-9, the J call TRBJ1-1; D gene ambiguous. CDR1 is SEHNR and CDR2 is FQNEAQ in the germline V gene (reference sequence). V gave up 2 bases and J gave up 5 bases, with 15 bases separating them. The CDR3 loop spans 15 amino acids. This CDR3 is CASSLHSRRRTEAFF. For the CDR3, the DNA is TGTGCCAGCAGCTTACACAGCCGGAGGAGAACTGAAGCTTTCTTT.

This rearrangement joins TRBV4-1 to TRBJ2-7; tentative D call: TRBD1 (5 bases). Germline V lookup: CDR1 MGHRA, CDR2 YSYEKL. Trimming left V 3 bases short and J 0 bases short, with 21 bases between. The CDR3 contains 18 residues. The CDR3 reads CASSHRAASGPRSYEQYF. Here the CDR3 DNA reads TGCGCCAGCAGCCATCGCGCCGCCTCAGGGCCTCGCTCCTACGAGCAGTACTTC.

This chain uses TRBV6-6 with TRBJ2-5, with D perhaps matching TRBD1 or TRBD2 (5 bases each). The V gene's germline CDR1 is MNHNY and CDR2 SVGAGI (reference sequence). CDR3 length: 14 amino acids. Trimming shortened V by 4 bases and J by 0 bases, and 9 bases separated the two germline ends. DNA for the CDR3: TGTGCCAGCAGTTTGGGACCGGACCAAGAGACCCAGTACTTC. It translates to CASSLGPDQETQYF.

This clone was counted a single time. This sequence joins TRBV5-1 and TRBJ2-7, with 9 bases matching TRBD2. Germline CDR1 is SGHRS and CDR2 is YFSETQ. The CDR3 is 15 residues long. Unmatched junction bases numbered 10, after V lost 7 bases and J lost 2 bases. The CDR3 protein is CASRQTSGVTYEQYF. The DNA for the CDR3 is TGCGCCAGCCGGCAGACTAGCGGAGTTACCTACGAGCAGTACTTC.

The count of this clone is one. V and J are TRBV19 and TRBJ2-3; D is perhaps TRBD2 (5 bases). Germline CDR1 is LNHDA and CDR2 is SQIVND (reference sequence). V lost 1 base and J lost 6, with 14 bases in between. CDR3 length: 15 amino acids. The CDR3 is CASSIGWRFQDTQYF. The CDR3 coding sequence is TGTGCCAGTAGTATAGGTTGGAGGTTTCAGGATACGCAGTATTTT.

The CDR3 nucleotides are TGTGCCAGCATCTCACGGCAGGGTTTTAATGAAAAACTGTTTTTT. The encoded protein is CASISRQGFNEKLFF. The chain employs TRBV28 and TRBJ1-4, with D perhaps matching TRBD1 (5 bases). CDR1 and CDR2 (germline): MDHEN, SYDVKM. The CDR3 is 15 residues long. Trimming removed 7 bases at V and 4 bases at J, with 16 bases between. The full variable domain, its missing parts supplied by reference TRBV28 and TRBJ1-4, is DVKVTQSSRYLVKRTGEKVFLECVQDMDHENMFWYRQDPGLGLRLIYFSYDVKMKEKGDIPEGYSVSREKKERFSLILESASTNQTSMYLCASISRQGFNEKLFFGSGTQLSVL.

The chain is built from TRBV6-1 and TRBJ2-2; TRBD1 aligns across 11 bases. Per the germline V gene, CDR1 is MNHNS and CDR2 is SASEGT. This CDR3 region has 15 residues. J lost 5 bases, V lost 6 bases, and 5 bases had no gene match. The CDR3 reads CASSWTGGYTGELFF. The CDR3 DNA sequence: TGTGCCAGCAGCTGGACAGGGGGCTATACCGGGGAGCTGTTTTTT.